One and the same sample provided the 6 T cell receptor beta chains below, sequenced in a study of tumor and adjacent non-tumor tissue in lung cancer listed by TCRdb under 2018. Libraries came from multiplex PCR. Sequencing took place on an Illumina HiSeq 2500. TCRbeta libraries were built by three rounds of nested PCR using primers (Table S4), following protocols modified from ARM-PCR. The public reads were quality trimmed at Q25 with fastp and then assembled into clones with MiXCR by TCRdb, keeping productive beta chains. Rows with one shared CDR3 protein collapse into an entry with the most common genes and DNA. The sample has some 71,000 distinct CDR3 sequences on record, approximately 77% of them singletons. The ten most abundant clones make up approximately 9.5% of the sample. Bulk unsorted tissue served as the source for RNA extraction, and RNA quality was assessed using a NanoDrop ND-1000 and an Agilent 2100.

What was sequenced was lung tumor tissue. Receptors were obtained from a woman in her 40s with non-small cell lung cancer.

Comment on this clonotype: One junction end disagrees with the germline gene, perhaps due to a read error. The chain combines TRBV5-4 with TRBJ2-3; 11 nucleotides match TRBD1. The length of the CDR3 is 14 residues. CDR1 is SGHNT and CDR2 is YYREEE in the germline V gene (reference sequence). The CDR3 is CASTLGQGVNTQYF. The CDR3 DNA reads TGTGCCAGCACCTTGGGACAGGGGGTCAATACGCAGTATTTT.

Regarding this clonotype: The CDR3 end shows no conserved phenylalanine or tryptophan, and so a read error is likely. It is unclear where the CDR3 begins or ends on the DNA, so no DNA is shown, and the CDR3 is as TCRdb lists it. The chain combines TRBV11-2 with TRBJ1-6; the listed D gene, TRBD1, was not tested against the DNA. The germline CDR1 and CDR2 sequences are SGHAT and FQNNGV. The CDR3 region is 17 residues in length, termini included. The CDR3 loop reads CASNSTLGTNRSSPFHY.

As to this clonotype: At one end the junction does not follow the germline gene, possibly because of a read error. The CDR3 nucleotides are TGTGCCAGCAGCTCCGGGACATGGATCAATAAGCAGTTCTTC. It codes for CASSSGTWINKQFF. The chain joins TRBV5-4 to TRBJ2-1, with D perhaps matching TRBD1 (6 bases). The CDR3 is 14 residues long. CDR1 and CDR2 (germline): SGHNT, YYREEE (reference sequence).

This clonotype was counted only a few times. Possible read error: a much larger clone is one base away. This rearrangement joins TRBV6-6 to TRBJ1-1; no clear D gene. The CDR3 consists of 14 residues. From germline, CDR1 is MNHNY and CDR2 SVGAGI (reference sequence). Written as DNA, the CDR3 is TGTGTCAGCAGTCCCGACGGGTGGCGTTCTGAAGCTTTCTTT. Translated: CVSSPDGWRSEAFF.

The chain has TRBV6-4 and TRBJ2-1; D unresolved. V was pared by 0 bases and J by 10 bases, with 10 bases between. This CDR3 comprises 13 residues. Germline V gives CDR1 MRHNA, CDR2 SNTAGT. CDR3 in DNA: TGTGCCAGCAGTGACTCATATTTGGGGGAGCAGTTCTTC. Translating it yields CASSDSYLGEQFF.

This chain links TRBV4-1 with TRBJ1-2; D remains ambiguous. CDR3 length equals 15 residues. CDR1 and CDR2 from the germline V gene are MGHRA and YSYEKL. Trimming took off 8 bases at V and 6 bases at J, with 22 bases between the two ends. The CDR3 loop reads CASSCWQGREDGYTF. As DNA, the CDR3 is TGCGCCAGCTCATGCTGGCAAGGGAGGGAAGATGGCTACACCTTC.